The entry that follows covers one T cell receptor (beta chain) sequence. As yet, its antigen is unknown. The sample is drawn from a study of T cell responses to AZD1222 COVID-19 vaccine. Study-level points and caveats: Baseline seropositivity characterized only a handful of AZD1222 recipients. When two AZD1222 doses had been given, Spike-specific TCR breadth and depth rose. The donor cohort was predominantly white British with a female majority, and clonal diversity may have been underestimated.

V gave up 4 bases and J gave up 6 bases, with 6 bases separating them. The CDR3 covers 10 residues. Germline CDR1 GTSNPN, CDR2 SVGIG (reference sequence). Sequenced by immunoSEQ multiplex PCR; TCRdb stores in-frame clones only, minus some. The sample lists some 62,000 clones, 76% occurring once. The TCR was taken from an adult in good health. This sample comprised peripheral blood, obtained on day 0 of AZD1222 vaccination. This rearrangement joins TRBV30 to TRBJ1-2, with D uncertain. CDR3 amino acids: CAWKHDGYTF. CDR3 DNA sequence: TGTGCCTGGAAACATGATGGCTACACCTTC. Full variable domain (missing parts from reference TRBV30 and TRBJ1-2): SQTIHQWPATLVQPVGSPLSLECTVEGTSNPNLYWYRQAAGRGLQLLFYSVGIGQISSEVPQNLSASRPQDRQFILSSKKLLLSDSGFYLCAWKHDGYTFGSGTRLTVV.